The entry below describes one TCR beta chain. The sample holds one count of this clone. The target of this receptor is not known. The sample holds no much larger clone one base away, and base qualities are not on file. This entry belongs to a study of blood T cell repertoires in COVID-19 (dated by TCRdb to 2019 to 2021). Broadly, across the study: The collaborator samples originated in the United States, Italy and Spain and spanned the acute and convalescent phases of COVID-19. The material from the prospective study consisted of cDNA or gDNA derived from T cells, B-cell-depleted T cells, or PBMCs. Subjects who had been exposed to COVID-19, were actively infected with it, or had recovered from it provided the deeply sampled blood TCRbeta repertoires that made up the dataset. The repertoires were released in a freely available public database intended as a resource for research on the immune response to SARS-CoV-2. The samples were drawn from two sources: the first 160 participants of the ongoing ImmuneRACE study, and fewer than 1,500 subjects contributed by 6 global collaborators. A de-identified subject ID, COVID-19 status, age in years and sex were almost always included in the sample metadata. Where available, HLA class I and class II types were taken from metadata supplied by the sample provider and were not determined by assay-based typing.

TCRbeta CDR3 regions were amplified from genomic DNA by means of the immunoSEQ Assay, a bias-controlled multiplex PCR. Per the original workflow: Nucleated cell counts per sample were estimated from amplification of reference gene primers within the assay. Sequence reads were collapsed and filtered to measure the absolute abundance of every unique TCRbeta CDR3 rearrangement. For each sample, productive Simpson clonality was calculated by taking the square root of Simpson's diversity index across productive rearrangements. Here the immuneACCESS table is served through TCRdb, limited to in-frame sequences with V and J called. Missing clones are a known gap in these copies; in checked studies unresolved V genes cover under half, and the rest lacks a known reason. V and J calls and clone size are those listed in that table; D and trimming were worked out from the DNA. In all, the sample holds around 84,000 clones, and around four fifths of those were seen once. About 18% of the sample comes from the top ten.

Each collaborating institution followed its own protocols to collect whole blood in K2EDTA tubes. For TCRbeta analysis, collaborators shipped samples in one of three forms: frozen whole blood, isolated PBMCs, or DNA extracted from either of those sample types. Study-wide findings and limitations: The quantity of clinical and demographic metadata differed by source and by participant and was supplied without curation.

The TCR originated in a man aged 80 or over with active or convalescent COVID-19. Sequencing input: peripheral blood.

In nucleotide form, the sequence is TGTGCCAGCAGGACATCTAAAGACACCGGGGAGCTGTTTTTT. This encodes CASRTSKDTGELFF. The chain joins TRBV7-2 to TRBJ2-2; the D gene identity is not certain. The germline V gene sets CDR1 to SGHTA and CDR2 to FQGNSA. The CDR3 holds 14 amino acids from the cysteine to the phenylalanine. The kept DNA is CDR3 alone, 42 bases in frame from the first base. V lost 6 bases and J lost 3 bases; the stretch between them is 11 bases long. The full variable domain, completed from the reference TRBV7-2 and TRBJ2-2 proteins outside the CDR3, reads GAGVSQSPSNKVTEKGKDVELRCDPISGHTALYWYRQSLGQGLEFLIYFQGNSAPDKSGLPSDRFSAERTGGSVSTLTIQRTQQEDSAVYLCASRTSKDTGELFFGEGSRLTVL.